This T cell receptor beta chain was recorded in a study of neurological immune-mediated disorders. Findings of the study overall: CDR3 amino acid sequences of expanded clones were not shared across subjects, a result suggesting private repertoires in all groups.

The authors produced cDNA by 5'RACE using 10-nucleotide random UMIs. TCRdb ran MiXCR on the 5' RACE reads and lists one entry per CDR3 protein. Of approximately 82,000 distinct CDR3 sequences in the sample, 2.6% were seen once. Germline CDR1 reads MNHEY; CDR2 reads SVGEGT. V lost 3 bases and J lost 5, with 13 bases in between. The CDR3 has 14 residues. This clonotype was seen repeatedly, ten times or more. What it binds is unknown. The TCR was taken from a woman in her twenties or thirties with multiple sclerosis. Sequenced material: PBMCs. The chain carries TRBV6-2 or TRBV6-3 and TRBJ1-1, with D possibly being TRBD1 (6 bases). In nucleotides, the CDR3 is TGTGCCAGCAGTTATCTGGGGGGCCCGACTGAAGCTTTCTTT. It yields the protein CASSYLGGPTEAFF.